Below, 4 T cell receptor beta chains from the same sample are listed, as sequenced in a study of shared clonotypes between healthy human individuals. CD45RO-negative, CCR7-positively selected cells formed the naive CD8 fraction, excluding terminally differentiated effector memory CD45RA+ cells. Assay: immunoSEQ multiplex PCR; the TCRdb copy retains only in-frame clones and omits some. The sample contains nearly 600,000 clones, 95% to 96% of which appear only once. The sequencing sample was made of naive CD8+ T cells sorted from blood. All receptors come from a woman younger than 45 in good health.

The V call is TRBV25-1, the J call TRBJ2-2; D is unresolved. The CDR3 covers 14 residues. Trimming cost V 3 bases and J 7 bases, with 12 bases left between them. Germline V gene sequence: CDR1 MGHDK, CDR2 SYGVNS. The CDR3 coding sequence is TGTGCCAGCAGTGATCTGGCGTTATACGGGGAGCTGTTTTTT. Residues: CASSDLALYGELFF.

The chain joins TRBV5-4 to TRBJ2-3, with TRBD1 identical over 8 bases. The CDR3 has 14 residues. The germline V gene encodes CDR1 SGHNT and CDR2 YYREEE (reference sequence). J lost 3 bases, V lost 5 bases, and 5 bases had no gene match. CDR3 loop: CASRDGQGTDTQYF. For the CDR3, the DNA is TGTGCCAGCAGGGATGGACAGGGTACAGATACGCAGTATTTT.

This chain links TRBV5-4 with TRBJ2-7, with 10 nucleotides matching TRBD1. This CDR3 region has 14 residues. CDR1 is SGHNT and CDR2 is YYREEE in the germline V gene (reference sequence). Trimming cost V 2 bases and J 4 bases; bases outside gene matches: 3. The CDR3 loop reads CASSFDRGQYEQYF. The CDR3, as DNA: TGTGCCAGCAGCTTTGACAGGGGGCAGTACGAGCAGTACTTC.

This chain links TRBV9 with TRBJ2-1; D is ambiguous. From germline, CDR1 is SGDLS and CDR2 YYNGEE. The CDR3 is made up of 12 amino acids. Trimming shortened V by 0 bases and J by 8 bases, and 6 bases separated the two germline ends. The CDR3 DNA sequence: TGTGCCAGCAGCGTAGTTATGGATGAGCAGTTCTTC. Its translation: CASSVVMDEQFF.